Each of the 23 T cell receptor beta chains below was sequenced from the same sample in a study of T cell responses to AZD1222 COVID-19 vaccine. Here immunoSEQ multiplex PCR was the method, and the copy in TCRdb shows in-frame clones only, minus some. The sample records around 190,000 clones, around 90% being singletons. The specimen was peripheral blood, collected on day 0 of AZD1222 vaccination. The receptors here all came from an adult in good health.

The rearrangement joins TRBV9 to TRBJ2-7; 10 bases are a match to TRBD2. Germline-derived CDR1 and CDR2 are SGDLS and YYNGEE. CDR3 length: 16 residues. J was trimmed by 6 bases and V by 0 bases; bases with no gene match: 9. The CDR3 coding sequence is TGTGCCAGCAGCGTAGGTGGTAGCGGGGGGCCAGGCGAGCAGTACTTC. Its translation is CASSVGGSGGPGEQYF.

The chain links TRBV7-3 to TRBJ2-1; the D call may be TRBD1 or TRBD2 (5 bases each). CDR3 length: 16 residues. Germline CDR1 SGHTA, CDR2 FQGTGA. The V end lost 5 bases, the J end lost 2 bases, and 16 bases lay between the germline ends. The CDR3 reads CASSLKGDQTYNEQFF. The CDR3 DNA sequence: TGTGCCAGCAGCCTCAAAGGGGACCAAACCTACAATGAGCAGTTCTTC.

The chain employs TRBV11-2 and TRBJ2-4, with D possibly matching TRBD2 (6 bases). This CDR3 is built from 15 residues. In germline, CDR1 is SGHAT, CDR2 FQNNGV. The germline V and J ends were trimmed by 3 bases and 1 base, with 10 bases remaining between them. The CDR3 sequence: CASSFSGGAKNIQYF. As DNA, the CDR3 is TGTGCCAGCAGCTTTAGTGGGGGGGCCAAAAACATTCAGTACTTC. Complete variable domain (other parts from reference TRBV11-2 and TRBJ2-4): EAGVAQSPRYKIIEKRQSVAFWCNPISGHATLYWYQQILGQGPKLLIQFQNNGVVDDSQLPKDRFSAERLKGVDSTLKIQPAKLEDSAVYLCASSFSGGAKNIQYFGAGTRLSVL.

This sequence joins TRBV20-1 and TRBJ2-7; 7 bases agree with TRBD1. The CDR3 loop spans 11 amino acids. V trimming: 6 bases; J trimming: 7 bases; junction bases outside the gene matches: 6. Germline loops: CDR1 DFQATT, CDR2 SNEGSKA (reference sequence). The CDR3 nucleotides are TGCAGTGCGAAGGGGGCCCGGGAGCAGTACTTC. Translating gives CSAKGAREQYF.

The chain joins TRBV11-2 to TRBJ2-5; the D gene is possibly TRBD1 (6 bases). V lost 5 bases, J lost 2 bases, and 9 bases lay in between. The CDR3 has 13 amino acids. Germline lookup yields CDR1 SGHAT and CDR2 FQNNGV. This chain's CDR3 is CASSPDRQETQYF. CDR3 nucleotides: TGTGCCAGCAGCCCCGACAGGCAAGAGACCCAGTACTTC.

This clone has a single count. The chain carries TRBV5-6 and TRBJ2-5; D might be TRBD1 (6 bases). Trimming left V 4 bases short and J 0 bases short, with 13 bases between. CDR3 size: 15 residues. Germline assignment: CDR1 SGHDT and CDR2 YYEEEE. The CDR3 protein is CASSIIQGHQETQYF. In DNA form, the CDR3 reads TGTGCCAGCAGCATCATACAGGGCCACCAAGAGACCCAGTACTTC.

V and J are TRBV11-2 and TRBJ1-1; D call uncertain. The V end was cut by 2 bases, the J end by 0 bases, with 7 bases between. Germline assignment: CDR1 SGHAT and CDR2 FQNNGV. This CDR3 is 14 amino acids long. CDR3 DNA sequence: TGTGCCAGCAGCTTAAGTTACCTGAACACTGAAGCTTTCTTT. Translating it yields CASSLSYLNTEAFF.

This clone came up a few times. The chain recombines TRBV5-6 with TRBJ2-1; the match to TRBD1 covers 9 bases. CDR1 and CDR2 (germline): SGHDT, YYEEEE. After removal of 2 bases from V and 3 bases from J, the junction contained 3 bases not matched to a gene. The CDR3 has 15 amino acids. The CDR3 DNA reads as TGTGCCAGCAGCTTCCGGGACAGGGTCTACAATGAGCAGTTCTTC. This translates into CASSFRDRVYNEQFF.

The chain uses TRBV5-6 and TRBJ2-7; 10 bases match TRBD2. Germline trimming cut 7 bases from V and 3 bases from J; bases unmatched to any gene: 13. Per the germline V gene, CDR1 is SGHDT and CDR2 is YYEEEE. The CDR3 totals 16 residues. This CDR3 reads CASASRSGTSVYEQYF. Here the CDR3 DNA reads TGTGCCAGCGCTTCCAGATCCGGGACTAGCGTCTACGAGCAGTACTTC. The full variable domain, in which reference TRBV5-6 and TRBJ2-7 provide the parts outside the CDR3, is DAGVTQSPTHLIKTRGQQVTLRCSPKSGHDTVSWYQQALGQGPQFIFQYYEEEERQRGNFPDRFSGHQFPNYSSELNVNALLLGDSALYLCASASRSGTSVYEQYFGPGTRLTVT.

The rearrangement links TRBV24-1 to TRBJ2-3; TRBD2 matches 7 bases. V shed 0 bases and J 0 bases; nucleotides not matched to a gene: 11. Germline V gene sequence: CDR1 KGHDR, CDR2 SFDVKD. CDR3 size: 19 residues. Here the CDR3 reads CATSDLGVAAGPSTDTQYF. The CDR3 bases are TGTGCCACCAGTGATTTGGGGGTTGCAGCGGGACCCAGCACAGATACGCAGTATTTT.

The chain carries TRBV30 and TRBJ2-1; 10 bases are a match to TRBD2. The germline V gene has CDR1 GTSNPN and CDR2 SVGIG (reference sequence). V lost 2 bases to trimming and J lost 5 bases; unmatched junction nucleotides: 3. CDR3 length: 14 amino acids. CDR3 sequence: CAWSIGTSDNEQFF. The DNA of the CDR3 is TGTGCCTGGAGTATAGGGACTAGCGACAATGAGCAGTTCTTC.

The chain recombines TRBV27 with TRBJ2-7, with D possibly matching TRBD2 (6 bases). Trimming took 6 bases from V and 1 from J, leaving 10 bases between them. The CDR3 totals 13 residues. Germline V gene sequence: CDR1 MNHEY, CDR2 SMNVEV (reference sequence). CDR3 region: CASRRGPSYEQYF. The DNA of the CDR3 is TGTGCCAGCAGGCGGGGCCCGTCCTACGAGCAGTACTTC.

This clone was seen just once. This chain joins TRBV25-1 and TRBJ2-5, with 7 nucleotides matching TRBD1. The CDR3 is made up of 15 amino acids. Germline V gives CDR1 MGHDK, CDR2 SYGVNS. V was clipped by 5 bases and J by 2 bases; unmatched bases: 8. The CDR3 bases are TGTGCCAGCAGTATGGACAGGAGTAGGCAAGAGACCCAGTACTTC. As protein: CASSMDRSRQETQYF. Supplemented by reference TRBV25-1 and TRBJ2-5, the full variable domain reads EADIYQTPRYLVIGTGKKITLECSQTMGHDKMYWYQQDPGMELHLIHYSYGVNSTEKGDLSSESTVSRIRTEHFPLTLESARPSHTSQYLCASSMDRSRQETQYFGPGTRLLVL.

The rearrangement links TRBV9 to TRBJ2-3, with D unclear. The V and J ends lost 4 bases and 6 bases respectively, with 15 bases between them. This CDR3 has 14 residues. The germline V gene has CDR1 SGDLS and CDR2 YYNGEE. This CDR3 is CASSTRLRSDTQYF. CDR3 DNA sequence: TGTGCCAGCAGCACCCGGCTTAGAAGTGATACGCAGTATTTT.

The CDR3 coding sequence is TGTGCCAGTAGTATACAGGCCAATCAGCCCCAGCATTTT. Residues: CASSIQANQPQHF. The V gene is TRBV19, the J gene TRBJ1-5; D gene unclear. Per germline, CDR1 LNHDA and CDR2 SQIVND (reference sequence). V lost 2 bases and J 3 bases, leaving 5 bases between the germline ends. The CDR3 length is 13 residues.

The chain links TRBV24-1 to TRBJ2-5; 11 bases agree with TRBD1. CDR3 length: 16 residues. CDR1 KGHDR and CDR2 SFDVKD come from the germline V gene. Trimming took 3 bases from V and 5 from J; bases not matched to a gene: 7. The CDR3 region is CATSDPGQGERETQYF. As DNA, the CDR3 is TGTGCCACCAGTGATCCGGGACAGGGGGAAAGGGAGACCCAGTACTTC.

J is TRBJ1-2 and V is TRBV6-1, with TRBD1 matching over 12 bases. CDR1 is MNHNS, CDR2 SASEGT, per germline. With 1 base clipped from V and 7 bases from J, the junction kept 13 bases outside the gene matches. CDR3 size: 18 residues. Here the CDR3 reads CASSEGVWDRGPESGYTF. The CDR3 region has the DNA TGTGCCAGCAGTGAAGGCGTTTGGGACAGGGGGCCTGAAAGTGGCTACACCTTC.

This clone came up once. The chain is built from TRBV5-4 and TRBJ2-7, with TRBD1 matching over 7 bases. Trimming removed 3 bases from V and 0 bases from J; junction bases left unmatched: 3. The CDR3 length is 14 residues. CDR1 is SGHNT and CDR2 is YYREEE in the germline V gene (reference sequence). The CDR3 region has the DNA TGTGCCAGCAGCTACACAGGGGTCTCCTACGAGCAGTACTTC. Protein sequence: CASSYTGVSYEQYF.

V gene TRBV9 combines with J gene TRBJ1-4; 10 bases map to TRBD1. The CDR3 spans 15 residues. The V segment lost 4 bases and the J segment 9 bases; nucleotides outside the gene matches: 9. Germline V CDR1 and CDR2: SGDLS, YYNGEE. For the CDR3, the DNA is TGTGCCAGCAGCCCCGGCGGGACAGGGGATAAAAAACTGTTTTTT. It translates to CASSPGGTGDKKLFF.

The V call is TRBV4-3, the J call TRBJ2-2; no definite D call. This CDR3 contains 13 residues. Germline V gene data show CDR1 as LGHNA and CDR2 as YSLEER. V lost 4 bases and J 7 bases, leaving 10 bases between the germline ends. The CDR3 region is CASSRDSDGELFF. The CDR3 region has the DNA TGCGCCAGCAGCCGAGATAGTGACGGGGAGCTGTTTTTT.

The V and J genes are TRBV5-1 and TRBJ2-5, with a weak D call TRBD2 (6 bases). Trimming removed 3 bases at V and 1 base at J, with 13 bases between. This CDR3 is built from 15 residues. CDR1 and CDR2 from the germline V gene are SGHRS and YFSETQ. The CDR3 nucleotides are TGCGCCAGCAGCTCGGGAGCTACTTCCCAAGAGACCCAGTACTTC. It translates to CASSSGATSQETQYF.

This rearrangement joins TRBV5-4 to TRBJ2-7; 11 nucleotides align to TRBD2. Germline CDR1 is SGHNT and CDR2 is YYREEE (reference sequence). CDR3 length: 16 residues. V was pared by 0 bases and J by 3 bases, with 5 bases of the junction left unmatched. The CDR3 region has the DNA TGTGCCAGCAGCTTGGGACTAGCGGGGCCGCACTACGAGCAGTACTTC. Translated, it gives CASSLGLAGPHYEQYF.

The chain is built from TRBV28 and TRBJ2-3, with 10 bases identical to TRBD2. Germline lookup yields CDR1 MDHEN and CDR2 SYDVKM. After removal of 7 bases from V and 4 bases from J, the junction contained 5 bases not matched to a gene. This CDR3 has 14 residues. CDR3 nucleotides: TGTGCCAGCAAAGCTAGCGGGAGTGCAGATACGCAGTATTTT. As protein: CASKASGSADTQYF.